The entry that follows covers one T cell receptor (beta chain) sequence. This specimen comes from a study of T cell changes during pregnancy in multiple sclerosis. This CDR3 region has 14 residues. The trim removed 2 bases at V and 6 bases at J, leaving 3 bases unmatched. Per the germline V gene, CDR1 is MNHNS and CDR2 is SASEGT. Libraries were prepared by immunoSEQ multiplex PCR; TCRdb keeps only in-frame clonotypes and omits some of them. The table has around 44,000 clones, around 93% seen once. The specimen comprised CD8+ T cells from peripheral blood mononuclear cells, sampled in the third trimester of pregnancy. The chain uses TRBV6-1 and TRBJ2-1; TRBD2 matches 8 bases. The TCR sequence derives from a female donor with multiple sclerosis, enrolled in a pregnancy study. CDR3 sequence: CASSESGRGNEQFF. DNA for the CDR3: TGTGCCAGCAGTGAAAGCGGGAGAGGCAATGAGCAGTTCTTC.